The following is a TCR beta chain sequence with its context. CDR3 length equals 13 residues. Trimming cost V 6 bases and J 8 bases; bases outside gene matches: 8. Participant-given clinical history determined each cohort assignment. The data belong to a study of blood T cell repertoires in COVID-19. Study as a whole: T cells, B-cell-depleted T cells, or PBMCs provided the cDNA or gDNA that served as material.

Only in-frame clones appear in the TCRdb table, and some are missing; sequencing was by immunoSEQ multiplex PCR. The sample records about 250,000 clones, just over 90% being singletons. This TCR was sampled from a young woman who had recovered from COVID-19. V and J are TRBV12-3 or TRBV12-4 and TRBJ1-2, with TRBD1 matching over 8 bases. Sequenced sample: PBMCs or T cells enriched from blood (not recorded which). The CDR3 coding sequence is TGTGCCAGCAGCCTCGACAGGGGCCGGGGCTACACCTTC. Translation: CASSLDRGRGYTF.